The clone carrying this TCR beta chain was found many times. Its target is unknown. Per the germline V gene, CDR1 is SGHRS and CDR2 is YFSETQ. V was shortened by 6 bases and J by 6 bases, with 9 bases between the two germline ends. There are 12 residues in the CDR3. TCRdb used MiXCR to reprocess the 5' RACE reads, holding one entry per CDR3 protein. The sample includes under 35,000 distinct CDR3 sequences, roughly 25% seen only once; the top ten take 25% to 30%. The sample belongs to a study of neurological immune-mediated disorders. Study results and limitations: Multiple sclerosis, the disease with the least TCR clonal expansion, fell below healthy controls, whereas HTLV-1-associated myelopathy showed the most.

This rearrangement joins TRBV5-1 to TRBJ1-4; TRBD1 is a possible D gene (6 bases). Sequenced input: CD4+ T cells from blood. The TCR originated in a man aged 45-65 years with HTLV-1-associated myelopathy (HAM/TSP). CDR3 residues: CASKRGDEKLFF. The CDR3 DNA follows: TGCGCCAGCAAGAGGGGGGATGAAAAACTGTTTTTT.